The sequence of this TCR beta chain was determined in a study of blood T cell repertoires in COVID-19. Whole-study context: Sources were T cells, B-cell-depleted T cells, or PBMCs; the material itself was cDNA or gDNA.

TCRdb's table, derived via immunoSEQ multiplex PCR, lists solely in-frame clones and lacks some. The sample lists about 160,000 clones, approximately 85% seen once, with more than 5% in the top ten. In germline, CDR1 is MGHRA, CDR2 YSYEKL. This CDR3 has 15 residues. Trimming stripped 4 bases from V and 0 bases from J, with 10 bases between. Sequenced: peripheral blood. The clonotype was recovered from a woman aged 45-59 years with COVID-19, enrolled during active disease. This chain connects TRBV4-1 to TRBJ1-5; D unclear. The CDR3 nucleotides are TGCGCCAGCAGCCCCCAAGTCTATAGCAATCAGCCCCAGCATTTT. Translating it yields CASSPQVYSNQPQHF.